This TCR beta chain was sequenced during a study of cytomegalovirus exposure and HLA in healthy donors. Libraries were prepared by immunoSEQ multiplex PCR; TCRdb keeps only in-frame clonotypes and omits some of them. The sample holds around 170,000 clones, 85% seen once. Sequences were obtained from PBMCs. This clonotype was sampled from a man aged 18-30 years in good health and CMV-seropositive.

This chain's CDR3 is CASSSTGVSSYNEQFF. The CDR3 DNA follows: TGTGCCAGCAGCTCCACGGGGGTCAGCTCCTACAATGAGCAGTTCTTC. The rearrangement joins TRBV11-2 to TRBJ2-1; D is perhaps TRBD2 (6 bases). V was shortened by 4 bases and J by 0 bases, with 13 bases between the two germline ends. Germline CDR1 reads SGHAT; CDR2 reads FQNNGV. CDR3 length: 16 residues. The full variable domain, completed using reference TRBV11-2 and TRBJ2-1, is EAGVAQSPRYKIIEKRQSVAFWCNPISGHATLYWYQQILGQGPKLLIQFQNNGVVDDSQLPKDRFSAERLKGVDSTLKIQPAKLEDSAVYLCASSSTGVSSYNEQFFGPGTRLTVL.